The 15 T cell receptor beta chains below come from one sample, sequenced in a study of cytomegalovirus exposure and HLA in healthy donors (dated by TCRdb to 2016 to 2017). Receptor libraries were prepared by the immunoSEQ multiplex PCR assay. A mixture of 60 forward primers for TCR Vbeta segments and 13 reverse primers for TCR Jbeta segments was used in the multiplex PCR. What TCRdb holds here is the immuneACCESS table cut down to in-frame rearrangements. Part of the clones is not present; checked against another copy, under half of the missing clones reflect an unresolved V gene, and the others are unexplained. Recorded for this sample are roughly 160,000 clones; over 75% of them occurred a single time. The ten largest clones represent about 4.5% of the sample. Material for sequencing was PBMCs. Receptors were obtained from a man aged 40-50 years in good health and CMV-seronegative.

This CDR3 is CASSLNVGDYGYTF. The CDR3 nucleotides are TGCGCCAGCAGCTTGAATGTAGGGGACTATGGCTACACCTTC. The gene calls are TRBV5-1 and TRBJ1-2; tentative D call: TRBD1 (5 bases). The germline V gene has CDR1 SGHRS and CDR2 YFSETQ. The CDR3 spans 14 residues. The ends were cut back, 1 base at V and 3 bases at J, with 10 bases in the middle.

The CDR3 bases are TGCGCCAGCAGCGGTCATGGCAGGGGGGTCGACACCGGGGAGCTGTTTTTT. It translates to CASSGHGRGVDTGELFF. The genes are TRBV5-1 and TRBJ2-2; the D gene is possibly TRBD1 (7 bases). The length of the CDR3 is 17 residues. Germline loops: CDR1 SGHRS, CDR2 YFSETQ. Trimming stripped 4 bases from V and 3 bases from J, with 19 bases between. Combining the CDR3 with reference TRBV5-1 and TRBJ2-2 gives the whole variable domain KAGVTQTPRYLIKTRGQQVTLSCSPISGHRSVSWYQQTPGQGLQFLFEYFSETQRNKGNFPGRFSGRQFSNSRSEMNVSTLELGDSALYLCASSGHGRGVDTGELFFGEGSRLTVL.

This clone was counted a single time. This chain connects TRBV7-2 to TRBJ2-7; the D gene is possibly TRBD1 (5 bases). The germline CDR1 and CDR2 sequences are SGHTA and FQGNSA. The CDR3 is made up of 18 amino acids. V shed 1 base and J shed 3 bases, with 22 bases lying between them. CDR3 sequence: CASSLVFSTGEPLYEQYF. CDR3 nucleotide sequence: TGTGCCAGCAGCTTAGTGTTCTCAACAGGAGAACCACTCTACGAGCAGTACTTC.

V usage is TRBV9 and J usage is TRBJ2-1; 13 bases agree with TRBD2. This CDR3 is 20 amino acids long. Germline assignment: CDR1 SGDLS and CDR2 YYNGEE. The J segment lost 4 bases and the V segment lost 0 bases, leaving 13 bases of the junction unmatched. CDR3 coding DNA: TGTGCCAGCAGCGTAGGGGGAGGGGCGACTAGCGGGGGGCATTACAATGAGCAGTTCTTC. Translated: CASSVGGGATSGGHYNEQFF.

The chain has TRBV6-6 and TRBJ1-1; D perhaps matches TRBD1 (6 bases). The CDR3 spans 12 residues. The germline CDR1 and CDR2 sequences are MNHNY and SVGAGI (reference sequence). V lost 5 bases and J lost 7, with 11 bases in between. CDR3 in DNA: TGTGCCAGCAGTAGGGGGGGGGATGAAGCTTTCTTT. Its protein product is CASSRGGDEAFF.

This clone was observed a handful of times. V usage is TRBV29-1 and J usage is TRBJ1-2; TRBD1 agrees at 11 bases. The CDR3 runs to 13 residues. Germline V lookup: CDR1 SQVTM, CDR2 ANQGSEA. V was pared by 8 bases and J by 5 bases, with 7 bases of the junction left unmatched. CDR3: CSSWTGGEYGYTF. CDR3 sequence (DNA): TGCAGCTCCTGGACAGGGGGCGAATATGGCTACACCTTC. Full variable domain (outside the CDR3, taken from reference TRBV29-1 and TRBJ1-2): SAVISQKPSRDICQRGTSLTIQCQVDSQVTMMFWYRQQPGQSLTLIATANQGSEATYESGFVIDKFPISRPNLTFSTLTVSNMSPEDSSIYLCSSWTGGEYGYTFGSGTRLTVV.

This clone showed up just a few times. V is TRBV19 and J is TRBJ1-1; D gene ambiguous. V gave up 3 bases and J gave up 2 bases, with 7 bases separating them. This CDR3 contains 13 residues. Germline CDR1 is LNHDA and CDR2 is SQIVND (reference sequence). CDR3 nucleotides: TGTGCCAGTAGTATCGGGAGAAACACTGAAGCTTTCTTT. Translating it yields CASSIGRNTEAFF.

The V gene is TRBV29-1, the J gene TRBJ2-7; D might be TRBD1 (6 bases). V was pared by 3 bases and J by 6 bases, with 15 bases between. The CDR3 extends over 13 amino acids. CDR1 and CDR2 (germline): SQVTM, ANQGSEA. CDR3 region: CSVDWGLSSEQYF. CDR3 sequence (DNA): TGCAGCGTTGATTGGGGGCTTTCAAGCGAGCAGTACTTC.

CDR3 loop: CASSWMGTSNQPQHF. The CDR3 nucleotides read TGTGCCAGCAGTTGGATGGGGACTTCCAATCAGCCCCAGCATTTT. This chain joins TRBV6-6 and TRBJ1-5, with D tentatively TRBD1 (5 bases). Trimming removed 4 bases from V and 3 bases from J, with 13 bases in between. The CDR3 is 15 amino acids. Germline V gives CDR1 MNHNY, CDR2 SVGAGI (reference sequence).

The chain uses TRBV6-5 and TRBJ2-1; 8 bases fit TRBD1. The CDR3 is 15 amino acids. With 7 bases clipped from V and 0 bases from J, the junction kept 5 bases outside the gene matches. Germline assignment: CDR1 MNHEY and CDR2 SVGAGI. CDR3 sequence reads: CASTETGVSYNEQFF. CDR3 DNA sequence: TGTGCCAGCACAGAGACAGGGGTCTCCTACAATGAGCAGTTCTTC.

The chain links TRBV29-1 to TRBJ2-7, with D possibly TRBD1 on 6 matching bases. The V gene lost 1 base and the J gene lost 3 bases, with 19 bases spanning the gap. The CDR3 runs 16 residues. Looked up from germline, CDR1 is SQVTM and CDR2 is ANQGSEA. CDR3 region: CSVEGAPQGRNYEQYF. Here the CDR3 DNA reads TGCAGCGTTGAAGGGGCGCCCCAGGGGCGCAACTACGAGCAGTACTTC.

This chain joins TRBV6-1 and TRBJ2-3; TRBD2 is a possible D gene (6 bases). The length of the CDR3 is 14 residues. V was clipped by 6 bases and J by 3 bases, with 13 bases between them. Per the germline V gene, CDR1 is MNHNS and CDR2 is SASEGT. The CDR3 loop reads CASSGLGGTDTQYF. CDR3 bases: TGTGCCAGCAGCGGACTGGGGGGAACAGATACGCAGTATTTT.

The chain couples TRBV27 to TRBJ1-5; 8 positions match TRBD1. The CDR3 has 14 residues. Trimming at V came to 5 bases and at J to 9 bases, leaving 9 bases not matched to a gene. Germline V gene lookup returns CDR1 MNHEY and CDR2 SMNVEV (reference sequence). The CDR3: CASSALNRGGPQHF. In nucleotides, the CDR3 is TGTGCCAGCAGTGCCCTCAACAGGGGGGGGCCCCAGCATTTT.

The chain joins TRBV5-4 to TRBJ1-2, with TRBD1 matching over 9 bases. Losses at the gene ends were 0 bases for V and 0 bases for J; bases not matched to a gene: 6. The CDR3 contains 17 residues. The germline gives CDR1 SGHNT, CDR2 YYREEE (reference sequence). CDR3 region: CASSLVGQGTANYGYTF. The CDR3 region has the DNA TGTGCCAGCAGCTTGGTAGGACAGGGGACAGCTAACTATGGCTACACCTTC.

This clone has just one count. This chain connects TRBV9 to TRBJ2-2; 10 nucleotides align to TRBD2. V lost 3 bases to trimming and J lost 2 bases; unmatched junction nucleotides: 10. This CDR3 region has 18 residues. Germline V gives CDR1 SGDLS, CDR2 YYNGEE. CDR3 protein: CASSAAHGLAANTGELFF. As DNA, the CDR3 is TGTGCCAGCAGCGCCGCCCACGGACTAGCGGCAAACACCGGGGAGCTGTTTTTT.